Listed below are T cell receptor beta chains from one sample, sequenced in a study of T cell responses to AZD1222 COVID-19 vaccine. Assay: immunoSEQ multiplex PCR; the TCRdb copy retains only in-frame clones and omits some. The table includes more than 110,000 clones, about 93% detected once. The sample consisted of peripheral blood, taken on day 0 of AZD1222 vaccination. These TCRs come from an adult in good health. Both conserved end residues are part of each CDR3.

v_gene: TRBV7-3; j_gene: TRBJ2-3; CDR3aa: CASSLLGADTQYF
v_gene: TRBV27; j_gene: TRBJ1-2; CDR3aa: CASSSNGAHGYTF
v_gene: TRBV27; j_gene: TRBJ1-2; CDR3aa: CASSAAGRPNGYTF
v_gene: TRBV5-6; j_gene: TRBJ2-2; CDR3aa: CASSIYRGRGTGELFF
v_gene: TRBV7-8; j_gene: TRBJ2-1; CDR3aa: CASRPRLAGDFNEQFF
v_gene: TRBV28; j_gene: TRBJ2-7; CDR3aa: CASGRATGGWGKSSNEQYF
v_gene: TRBV9; j_gene: TRBJ1-6; CDR3aa: CASSVGRTGNSPLHF
v_gene: TRBV28; j_gene: TRBJ2-2; CDR3aa: CASSFPGPRTGELFF
v_gene: TRBV9; j_gene: TRBJ2-1; CDR3aa: CASRREGTNEQFF
v_gene: TRBV30; j_gene: TRBJ1-4; CDR3aa: CAWSQGQINEKLFF
v_gene: TRBV5-6; j_gene: TRBJ1-1; CDR3aa: CASRRGPEAFF
v_gene: TRBV1; j_gene: TRBJ1-4; CDR3aa: CTSSQVREKLFF
v_gene: TRBV6-1; j_gene: TRBJ2-2; CDR3aa: CASSEALGTLVTGELFF
v_gene: TRBV2; j_gene: TRBJ1-4; CDR3aa: CASSERGTTNEKLFF
v_gene: TRBV5-5; j_gene: TRBJ2-7; CDR3aa: CASSLSGYEQYF
v_gene: TRBV6-5; j_gene: TRBJ1-4; CDR3aa: CASSSQGRQGEKLFF
v_gene: TRBV10-1; j_gene: TRBJ1-1; CDR3aa: CASSDNRGPKIEAFF
v_gene: TRBV29-1; j_gene: TRBJ2-1; CDR3aa: CSATSSYNEQFF
v_gene: TRBV28; j_gene: TRBJ1-4; CDR3aa: CASSDRVGEKLFF
v_gene: TRBV7-3; j_gene: TRBJ2-2; CDR3aa: CASSLGGKNTGELFF
v_gene: TRBV2; j_gene: TRBJ1-1; CDR3aa: CASSVSRGTEAFF
v_gene: TRBV7-8; j_gene: TRBJ2-5; CDR3aa: CASSFVETQYF
v_gene: TRBV5-1; j_gene: TRBJ2-2; CDR3aa: CASSPMANTGELFF
v_gene: TRBV28; j_gene: TRBJ2-7; CDR3aa: CASIPGGNTEQYF
v_gene: TRBV6-5; j_gene: TRBJ1-6; CDR3aa: CASSYHVGAGNSPLHF
v_gene: TRBV6-5; j_gene: TRBJ1-5; CDR3aa: CASRWTAGTQPQHF
v_gene: TRBV9; j_gene: TRBJ2-2; CDR3aa: CASSVEMTATGELFF
v_gene: TRBV6-4; j_gene: TRBJ1-2; CDR3aa: CASRPQGDYGYTF
v_gene: TRBV4-1; j_gene: TRBJ2-1; CDR3aa: CASSQNNEQFF